The next 7 T cell receptor beta chains were all read from a single sample in a study of T cell repertoires in cytomegalovirus infection. TCRdb processed the reads anew with MiXCR; each CDR3 protein has one entry. Among hundreds of thousands of distinct CDR3 sequences listed, around 35% were seen once. These receptors' targets are unknown. Specimen: cultured PBMCs, collected from culture after CMV antigen stimulation. The receptor set was obtained from a human donor in good health (CMV status not recorded). Some clones in this sample may be carry-over from other donors' samples.

A note on this clonotype: A read error may explain this, as a much larger clone is one base away. The chain recombines TRBV7-4 with TRBJ2-3, with a possible D match to TRBD1 (5 bases). Germline V gene sequence: CDR1 SGHVT, CDR2 SQSDAQ. V lost 2 bases to trimming and J lost 2 bases, with 8 bases between them. The CDR3 has 14 amino acids. The CDR3 reads CASSLRQITDTQYF. The CDR3 DNA is TGTGCCAGCAGCTTAAGACAGATCACAGATACGCAGTATTTT.

This clonotype was counted only a few times. This chain joins TRBV4-1 and TRBJ2-1; 8 bases are a match to TRBD2. Germline CDR1 is MGHRA and CDR2 is YSYEKL. V lost 0 bases, J lost 9 bases, and 13 bases stayed unmatched. The CDR3 covers 17 residues. The CDR3 nucleotides are TGCGCCAGCAGCCAAGATAAGAGGAGACTAGCGAGTCTTGAGCAGTTCTTC. The encoded protein is CASSQDKRRLASLEQFF.

This clonotype was observed a single time. The J gene is TRBJ1-2, the V gene TRBV12-3 or TRBV12-4; 8 bases map to TRBD1. The CDR3 is 16 amino acids. V gave up 4 bases and J gave up 7 bases; unmatched junction bases: 14. Here the CDR3 reads CASSSRPQGAVGGYTF. CDR3 sequence (DNA): TGTGCCAGCAGTTCTCGTCCGCAGGGGGCGGTGGGTGGCTACACCTTC.

V gene TRBV15 combines with J gene TRBJ1-2; TRBD1 matches 7 bases. The CDR3 runs 16 residues. CDR1 and CDR2 (germline): LNHNV, YYDKDF (reference sequence). Trimming took 4 bases from V and 0 from J; bases not matched to a gene: 8. CDR3 nucleotide sequence: TGTGCCACCAGCATGTCTGGGACAGCAGCTAACTATGGCTACACCTTC. Encoded protein: CATSMSGTAANYGYTF.

This clonotype was detected only a few times. This chain joins TRBV19 and TRBJ2-1, with 8 bases that match TRBD1. The CDR3 sequence is 13 residues long. The trim removed 5 bases at V and 8 bases at J, leaving 5 bases unmatched. Germline loops: CDR1 LNHDA, CDR2 SQIVND (reference sequence). CDR3 sequence reads: CASSLPGGDEQFF. CDR3 nucleotides: TGTGCCAGTAGTCTGCCAGGGGGCGATGAGCAGTTCTTC.

The chain employs TRBV6-5 and TRBJ2-1; D is perhaps TRBD1 (6 bases). The CDR3 length is 15 residues. Germline V gene data show CDR1 as MNHEY and CDR2 as SVGAGI. V dropped 6 bases and J dropped 5 bases, with 17 bases sitting between them. The chain's CDR3 is CASRRGNRDNNEQFF. The CDR3 DNA sequence: TGTGCCAGCAGACGAGGGAATCGGGACAACAATGAGCAGTTCTTC.

This clonotype was seen a handful of times. V gene TRBV11-3 combines with J gene TRBJ1-2, with D possibly being TRBD1 (5 bases). The V gene's germline CDR1 is SGHNT and CDR2 YENEEA. This CDR3 contains 18 residues. With 5 bases removed from V and 5 bases from J, the gap between germline ends came to 27 bases. DNA of the CDR3: TGTGCCAGCAGCCCCAGGAGTGGTGACAGAGCGCCCGGGTATGGCTACACCTTC. Translated, it gives CASSPRSGDRAPGYGYTF. The complete variable domain, with remaining parts taken from reference TRBV11-3 and TRBJ1-2, reads EAGVVQSPRYKIIEKKQPVAFWCNPISGHNTLYWYLQNLGQGPELLIRYENEEAVDDSQLPKDRFSAERLKGVDSTLKIQPAELGDSAVYLCASSPRSGDRAPGYGYTFGSGTRLTVV.